This T cell receptor (beta chain) was profiled in a study of control samples from healthy donors and cancer patients. Measured with immunoSEQ multiplex PCR; TCRdb has only the in-frame clones, and not every one. The sample contains 85,000 to 90,000 clones, roughly 86% of which appear only once. This clonotype originated in a young man in good health. The sample taken for sequencing was blood.

The CDR3 DNA reads TGTGCCAGCAGCATAGGGAGATCCGCTGAAGCTTTCTTT. Translating gives CASSIGRSAEAFF. This sequence joins TRBV7-9 and TRBJ1-1, with D uncertain. Trimming stripped 5 bases from V and 6 bases from J, with 13 bases between. Germline V gives CDR1 SEHNR, CDR2 FQNEAQ (reference sequence). The CDR3 is 13 amino acids.